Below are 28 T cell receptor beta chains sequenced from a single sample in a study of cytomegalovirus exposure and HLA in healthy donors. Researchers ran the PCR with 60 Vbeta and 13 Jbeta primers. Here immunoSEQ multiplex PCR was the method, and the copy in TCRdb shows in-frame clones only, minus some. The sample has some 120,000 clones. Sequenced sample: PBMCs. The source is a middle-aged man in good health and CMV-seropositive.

DNA of the CDR3: TGTGCCAGCAGTTTTCCATCAGGGCCCACCGGGGAGCTGTTTTTT. Translation: CASSFPSGPTGELFF. This chain uses TRBV28 with TRBJ2-2, with D possibly being TRBD1 (5 bases). CDR3 length: 15 amino acids. The V end was cut by 3 bases, the J end by 4 bases, with 12 bases between. In germline, CDR1 is MDHEN, CDR2 SYDVKM.

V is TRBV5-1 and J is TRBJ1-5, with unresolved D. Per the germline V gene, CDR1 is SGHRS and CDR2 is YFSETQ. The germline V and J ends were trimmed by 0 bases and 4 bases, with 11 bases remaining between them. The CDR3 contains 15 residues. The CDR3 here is CASSLDSGVNQPQHF. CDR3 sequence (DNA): TGCGCCAGCAGCTTGGACTCCGGGGTAAATCAGCCCCAGCATTTT.

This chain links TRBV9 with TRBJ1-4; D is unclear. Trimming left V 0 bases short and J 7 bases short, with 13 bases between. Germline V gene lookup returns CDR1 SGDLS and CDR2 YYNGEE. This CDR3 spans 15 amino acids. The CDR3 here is CASSVGTAPGEKLFF. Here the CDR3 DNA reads TGTGCCAGCAGCGTAGGTACCGCCCCCGGTGAAAAACTGTTTTTT.

CDR3 amino acids: CASRGDSLNTEAFF. CDR3 sequence (DNA): TGTGCCAGCAGGGGGGACAGCCTGAACACTGAAGCTTTCTTT. The chain combines TRBV2 with TRBJ1-1; TRBD1 matches at 7 bases. Germline V CDR1 and CDR2: SNHLY, FYNNEI. The CDR3 runs 14 residues. The J segment lost 0 bases and the V segment lost 6 bases, leaving 4 bases of the junction unmatched.

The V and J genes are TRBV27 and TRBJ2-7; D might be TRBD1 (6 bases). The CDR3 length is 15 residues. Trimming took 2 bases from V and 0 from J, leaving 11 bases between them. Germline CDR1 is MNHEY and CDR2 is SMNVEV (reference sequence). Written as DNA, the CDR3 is TGTGCCAGCAGTTTAGGGCAGGGACACTCCTACGAGCAGTACTTC. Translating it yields CASSLGQGHSYEQYF.

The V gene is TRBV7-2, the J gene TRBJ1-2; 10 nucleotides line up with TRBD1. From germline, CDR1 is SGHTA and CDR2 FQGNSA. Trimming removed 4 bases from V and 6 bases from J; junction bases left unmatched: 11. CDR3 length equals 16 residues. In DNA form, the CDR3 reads TGTGCCAGCAGCTATAGCCGGCGACAGGGGGCGAATGGCTACACCTTC. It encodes CASSYSRRQGANGYTF.

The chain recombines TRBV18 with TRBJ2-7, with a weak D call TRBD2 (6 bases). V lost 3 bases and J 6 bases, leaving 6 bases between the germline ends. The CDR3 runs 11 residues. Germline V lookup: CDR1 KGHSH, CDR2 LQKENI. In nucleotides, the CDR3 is TGTGCCAGCTCACCGGGAGGCGAGCAGTACTTC. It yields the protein CASSPGGEQYF.

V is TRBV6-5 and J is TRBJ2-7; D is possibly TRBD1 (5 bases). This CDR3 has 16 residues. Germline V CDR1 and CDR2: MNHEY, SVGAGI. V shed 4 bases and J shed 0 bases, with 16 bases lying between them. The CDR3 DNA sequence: TGTGCCAGCAGTTCCGACGACAGCCTCAGCTCCTACGAGCAGTACTTC. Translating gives CASSSDDSLSSYEQYF.

In DNA form, the CDR3 reads TGCAGCGTTGAAGTCCCCGGGAGGGCCTCGGTCGAGCAGTACTTC. Amino acid sequence: CSVEVPGRASVEQYF. The V and J genes are TRBV29-1 and TRBJ2-7, with 8 bases lining up with TRBD2. The CDR3 has 15 amino acids. Germline CDR1 and CDR2: SQVTM and ANQGSEA. V shed 1 base and J 6 bases; nucleotides not matched to a gene: 11.

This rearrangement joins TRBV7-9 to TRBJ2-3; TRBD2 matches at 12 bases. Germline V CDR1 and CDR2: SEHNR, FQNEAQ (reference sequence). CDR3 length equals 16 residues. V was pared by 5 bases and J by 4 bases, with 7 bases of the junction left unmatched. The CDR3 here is CASSPGLAGGADTQYF. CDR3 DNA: TGTGCCAGCAGCCCGGGCCTAGCGGGAGGGGCAGATACGCAGTATTTT.

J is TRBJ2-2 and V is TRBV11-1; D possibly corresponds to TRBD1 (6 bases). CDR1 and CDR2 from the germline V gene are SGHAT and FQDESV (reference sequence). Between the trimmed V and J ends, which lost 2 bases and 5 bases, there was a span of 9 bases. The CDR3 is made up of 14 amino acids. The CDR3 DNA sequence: TGTGCCAGCAGCTTAACAGGGATGACCGGGGAGCTGTTTTTT. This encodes CASSLTGMTGELFF.

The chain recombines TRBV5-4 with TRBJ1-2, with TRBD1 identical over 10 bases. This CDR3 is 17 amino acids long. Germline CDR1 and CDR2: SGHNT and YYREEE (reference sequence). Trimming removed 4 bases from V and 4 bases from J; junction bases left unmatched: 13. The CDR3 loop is CASSPRAGTGASYGYTF. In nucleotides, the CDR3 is TGTGCCAGCAGCCCAAGGGCCGGGACAGGGGCCTCCTATGGCTACACCTTC.

CDR3 sequence (DNA): TGTGCCAGCAGGGGACAGGGGCCCTATCAGCCCCAGCATTTT. Amino acid sequence: CASRGQGPYQPQHF. The rearrangement links TRBV6-5 to TRBJ1-5; 10 bases align to TRBD1. Germline V CDR1 and CDR2: MNHEY, SVGAGI. The CDR3 covers 14 residues. V dropped 6 bases and J dropped 5; count of bases not matched to a gene: 4.

The CDR3 sequence is CASSLVPRYTDTQYF. The DNA for the CDR3 is TGTGCCAGCAGCTTAGTTCCTAGATACACAGATACGCAGTATTTT. V and J are TRBV7-6 and TRBJ2-3; D is undetermined. Trimming shortened V by 1 base and J by 2 bases, and 10 bases separated the two germline ends. The CDR3 extends over 15 amino acids. CDR1 SGHVS and CDR2 FNYEAQ come from the germline V gene.

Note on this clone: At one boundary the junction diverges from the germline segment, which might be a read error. The chain's CDR3 is CASGLPEGLEQPQHF. CDR3 DNA sequence: TGTGCCAGCGGTTTACCCGAGGGTTTGGAGCAGCCCCAGCATTTT. The chain uses TRBV28 and TRBJ1-5; D not resolved. This CDR3 has 15 residues. The V gene's germline CDR1 is MDHEN and CDR2 SYDVKM. Combining the CDR3 with reference TRBV28 and TRBJ1-5 gives the whole variable domain DVKVTQSSRYLVKRTGEKVFLECVQDMDHENMFWYRQDPGLGLRLIYFSYDVKMKEKGDIPEGYSVSREKKERFSLILESASTNQTSMYLCASGLPEGLEQPQHFGDGTRLSIL.

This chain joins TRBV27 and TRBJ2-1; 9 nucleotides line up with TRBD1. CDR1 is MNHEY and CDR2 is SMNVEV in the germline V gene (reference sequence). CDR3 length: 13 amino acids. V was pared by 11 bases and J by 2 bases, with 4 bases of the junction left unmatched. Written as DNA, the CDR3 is TGTGCCGGGGGGACAGGGCCCTACAATGAGCAGTTCTTC. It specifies CAGGTGPYNEQFF.

CDR3: CASSEGGYNEQFF. CDR3 in DNA: TGTGCCAGCAGTGAGGGTGGCTACAATGAGCAGTTCTTC. The genes are TRBV6-5 and TRBJ2-1, with D perhaps matching TRBD2 (5 bases). Trimming shortened V by 5 bases and J by 3 bases, and 8 bases separated the two germline ends. CDR1 is MNHEY, CDR2 SVGAGI, per germline. The CDR3 loop spans 13 amino acids.

CDR3 region: CSVEQRLAGARYEQYF. DNA of the CDR3: TGCAGCGTTGAACAAAGACTAGCGGGAGCACGATACGAGCAGTACTTC. This rearrangement joins TRBV29-1 to TRBJ2-7; 12 positions match TRBD2. CDR3 length: 16 amino acids. Germline CDR1 SQVTM, CDR2 ANQGSEA. V was clipped by 2 bases and J by 4 bases; unmatched bases: 9.

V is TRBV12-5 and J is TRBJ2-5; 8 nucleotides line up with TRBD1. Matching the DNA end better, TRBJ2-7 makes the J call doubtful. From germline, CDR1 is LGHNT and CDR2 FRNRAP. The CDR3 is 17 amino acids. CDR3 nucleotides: TGTGCTAGTGTTCAATGGGGACAGGATGAAGTAAGGTACGAGCAGTACTTC. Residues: CASVQWGQDEVRYEQYF.

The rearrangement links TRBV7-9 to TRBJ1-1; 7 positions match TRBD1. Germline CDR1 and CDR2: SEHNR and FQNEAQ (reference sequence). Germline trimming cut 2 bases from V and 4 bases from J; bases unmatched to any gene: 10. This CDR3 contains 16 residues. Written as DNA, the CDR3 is TGTGCCAGCAGCTTATATGCGTCAAGGGGGCCCACTGAAGCTTTCTTT. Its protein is CASSLYASRGPTEAFF.

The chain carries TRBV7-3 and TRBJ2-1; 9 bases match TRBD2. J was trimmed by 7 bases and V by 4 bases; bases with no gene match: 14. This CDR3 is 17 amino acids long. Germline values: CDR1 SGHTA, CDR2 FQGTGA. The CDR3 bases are TGTGCCAGCAGCTCGGTTTTAGCGGGAGCCTTTCGAAATGAGCAGTTCTTC. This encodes CASSSVLAGAFRNEQFF. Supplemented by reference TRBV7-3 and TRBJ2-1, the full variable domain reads GAGVSQTPSNKVTEKGKYVELRCDPISGHTALYWYRQSLGQGPEFLIYFQGTGAADDSGLPNDRFFAVRPEGSVSTLKIQRTERGDSAVYLCASSSVLAGAFRNEQFFGPGTRLTVL.

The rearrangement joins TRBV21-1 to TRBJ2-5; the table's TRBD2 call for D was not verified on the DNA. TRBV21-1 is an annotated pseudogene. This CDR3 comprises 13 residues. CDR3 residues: CASSPGEEETQYF. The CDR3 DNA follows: TGTGCCAGCAGCCCGGGGGAAGAAGAGACCCAGTACTTC.

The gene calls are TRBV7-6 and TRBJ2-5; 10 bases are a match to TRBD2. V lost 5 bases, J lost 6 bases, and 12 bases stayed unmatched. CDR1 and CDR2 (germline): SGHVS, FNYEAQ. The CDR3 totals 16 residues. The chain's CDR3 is CASSRTAGGPLKTQYF. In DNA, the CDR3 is TGTGCCAGCAGCCGAACAGCGGGAGGGCCTCTGAAGACCCAGTACTTC.

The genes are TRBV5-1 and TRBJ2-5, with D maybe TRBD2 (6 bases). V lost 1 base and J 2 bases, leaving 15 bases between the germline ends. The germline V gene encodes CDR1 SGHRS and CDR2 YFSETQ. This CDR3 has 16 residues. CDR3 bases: TGCGCCAGCAGCTTGAGACCGGGGGTTCGGCAAGAGACCCAGTACTTC. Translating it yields CASSLRPGVRQETQYF. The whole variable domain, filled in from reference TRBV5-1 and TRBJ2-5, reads KAGVTQTPRYLIKTRGQQVTLSCSPISGHRSVSWYQQTPGQGLQFLFEYFSETQRNKGNFPGRFSGRQFSNSRSEMNVSTLELGDSALYLCASSLRPGVRQETQYFGPGTRLLVL.

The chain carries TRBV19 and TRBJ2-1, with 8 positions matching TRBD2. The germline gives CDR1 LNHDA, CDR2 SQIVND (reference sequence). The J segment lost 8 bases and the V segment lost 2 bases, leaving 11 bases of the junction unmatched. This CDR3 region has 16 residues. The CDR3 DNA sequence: TGTGCCAGTAGTATAAAAGGTGGCGGGAGGTTTTATGAGCAGTTCTTC. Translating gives CASSIKGGGRFYEQFF.

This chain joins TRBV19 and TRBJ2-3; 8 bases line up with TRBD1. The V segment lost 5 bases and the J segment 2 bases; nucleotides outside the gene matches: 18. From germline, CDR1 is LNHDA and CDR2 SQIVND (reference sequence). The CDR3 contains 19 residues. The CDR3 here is CASSDRPGTGSGFTDTQYF. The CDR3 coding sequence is TGTGCCAGTAGTGACCGTCCCGGGACAGGTTCAGGATTCACAGATACGCAGTATTTT.

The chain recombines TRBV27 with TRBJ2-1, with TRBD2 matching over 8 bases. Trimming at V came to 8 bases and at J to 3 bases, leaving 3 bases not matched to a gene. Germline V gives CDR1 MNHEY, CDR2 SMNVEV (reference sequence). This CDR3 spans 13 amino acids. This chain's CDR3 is CASSTSDYNEQFF. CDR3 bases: TGTGCCAGCTCGACTAGCGACTACAATGAGCAGTTCTTC.

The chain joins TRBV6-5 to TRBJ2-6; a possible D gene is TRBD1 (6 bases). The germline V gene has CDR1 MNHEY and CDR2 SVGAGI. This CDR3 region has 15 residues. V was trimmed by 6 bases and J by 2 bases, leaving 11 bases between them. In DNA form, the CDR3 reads TGTGCCAGCAGGAAACCAGGGGCTGGGGCCAACGTCCTGACTTTC. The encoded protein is CASRKPGAGANVLTF.